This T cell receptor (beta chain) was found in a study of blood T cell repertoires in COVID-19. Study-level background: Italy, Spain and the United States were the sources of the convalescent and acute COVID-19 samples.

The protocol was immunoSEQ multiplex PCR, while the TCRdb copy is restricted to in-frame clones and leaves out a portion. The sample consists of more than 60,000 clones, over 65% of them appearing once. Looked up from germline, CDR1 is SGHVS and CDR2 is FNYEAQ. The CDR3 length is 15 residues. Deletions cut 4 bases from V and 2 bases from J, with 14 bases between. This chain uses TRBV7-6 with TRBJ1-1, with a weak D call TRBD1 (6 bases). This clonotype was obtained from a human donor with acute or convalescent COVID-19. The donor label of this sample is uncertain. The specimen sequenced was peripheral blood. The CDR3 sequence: CASSSQGMANTEAFF. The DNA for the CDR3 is TGTGCCAGCAGCTCCCAGGGGATGGCAAACACTGAAGCTTTCTTT.